The 10 T cell receptor beta chains reported below all come from one sample, sequenced in a study of Tregs in tolerant kidney transplant recipients. The protocol was immunoSEQ multiplex PCR, while the TCRdb copy is restricted to in-frame clones and leaves out a portion. This sample has 9,500 to 12,000 clones, with approximately 89% found just once. Their specific antigens are unknown. The sample consisted of Tregs from blood cultured with allogeneic cells, taken before the transplant. All receptors derive from a human patient who received a combined kidney and bone marrow transplant.

CDR3 DNA sequence: TGTGCCAGCAGTTTAGTGGCAGGGGGCGTTGGAAACATTCAGTACTTC. As protein: CASSLVAGGVGNIQYF. The chain employs TRBV27 and TRBJ2-4, with 8 bases lining up with TRBD1. V lost 2 bases and J lost 6; bases outside the gene matches: 9. The CDR3 contains 16 residues. Germline V CDR1 and CDR2: MNHEY, SMNVEV (reference sequence).

The chain is built from TRBV4-1 and TRBJ1-6; D not certain. There are 17 residues in the CDR3. V gave up 1 base and J gave up 6 bases, with 16 bases separating them. Germline V lookup: CDR1 MGHRA, CDR2 YSYEKL. The CDR3: CASSQGWEGRINSPLHF. The CDR3 nucleotides read TGCGCCAGCAGCCAAGGCTGGGAAGGACGGATTAATTCACCCCTCCACTTT.

V usage is TRBV5-1 and J usage is TRBJ2-1; D remains unclear. Germline-derived CDR1 and CDR2 are SGHRS and YFSETQ. The CDR3 totals 15 residues. The V end was cut by 5 bases, the J end by 0 bases, with 12 bases between. CDR3 coding DNA: TGCGCCAGCAGTCCGGCGGTATACTCCTACAATGAGCAGTTCTTC. Translation gives CASSPAVYSYNEQFF.

This clone was seen only once. V is TRBV6-1 and J is TRBJ2-1; 7 nucleotides agree with TRBD1. Trimming took 6 bases from V and 12 from J; bases not matched to a gene: 11. Looked up from germline, CDR1 is MNHNS and CDR2 is SASEGT. The CDR3 runs 13 residues. The chain's CDR3 is CASRTSGTALQFF. The CDR3, as DNA: TGTGCCAGCAGGACCTCCGGGACAGCGTTGCAGTTCTTC.

The V call is TRBV5-3, the J call TRBJ2-7, with D unresolved. TRBV5-3 is reported as an ORF; its role is uncertain. This CDR3 spans 16 amino acids. The germline V and J ends were trimmed by 1 base and 1 base, with 15 bases remaining between them. CDR3 sequence reads: CARSLNACRDSYEQYF. The CDR3 DNA is TGTGCCAGAAGCTTGAACGCATGTAGGGATTCCTACGAGCAGTACTTC.

The chain is built from TRBV11-2 and TRBJ2-5; D uncertain. This CDR3 is built from 10 residues. Between the trimmed V and J ends, which lost 5 bases and 3 bases, there was a span of 1 base. Germline V gene lookup returns CDR1 SGHAT and CDR2 FQNNGV. The CDR3 region has the DNA TGTGCCAGCAGCGAAGAGACCCAGTACTTC. Residues: CASSEETQYF.

This chain joins TRBV7-2 and TRBJ2-2; perhaps TRBD1 as D (5 bases). V was clipped by 3 bases and J by 0 bases, with 11 bases between them. This CDR3 has 16 residues. Germline CDR1 reads SGHTA; CDR2 reads FQGNSA. The CDR3 coding sequence is TGTGCCAGCAGCTTCTGGACAAATCCGAACACCGGGGAGCTGTTTTTT. Residues: CASSFWTNPNTGELFF. The variable domain in full, with the rest retrieved from reference TRBV7-2 and TRBJ2-2, is GAGVSQSPSNKVTEKGKDVELRCDPISGHTALYWYRQSLGQGLEFLIYFQGNSAPDKSGLPSDRFSAERTGGSVSTLTIQRTQQEDSAVYLCASSFWTNPNTGELFFGEGSRLTVL.

In nucleotides, the CDR3 is TGTGCCAGCAGCTTAGCAAAGTACAATGAGCAGTTCTTC. It codes for CASSLAKYNEQFF. The chain has TRBV7-8 and TRBJ2-1; D gene unclear. The CDR3 covers 13 residues. The V end was cut by 0 bases, the J end by 4 bases, with 4 bases between. Germline CDR1 SGHVS, CDR2 FQNEAQ.

The J gene is TRBJ2-4, the V gene TRBV7-2, with no clear D. The CDR3 is 15 amino acids. The ends were cut back, 1 base at V and 2 bases at J, with 9 bases in the middle. CDR1 and CDR2 from the germline V gene are SGHTA and FQGNSA. CDR3 loop: CASSLVAKTKNIQYF. The DNA of the CDR3 is TGTGCCAGCAGCTTAGTAGCAAAGACCAAAAACATTCAGTACTTC.

V gene TRBV28 combines with J gene TRBJ2-2; TRBD2 aligns across 9 bases. Germline CDR1 is MDHEN and CDR2 is SYDVKM. The CDR3 has 14 residues. Losses at the gene ends were 9 bases for V and 7 bases for J; bases not matched to a gene: 9. In DNA, the CDR3 is TGTGCCAGTACCGTAGCGGGGGATGGCGGGGAGCTGTTTTTT. It yields the protein CASTVAGDGGELFF.